This entry is about one T cell receptor (beta chain). Antigen specificity is unknown. The data were taken from a study of T cell responses to AZD1222 COVID-19 vaccine. TCRdb keeps only in-frame clones here, not all; method: immunoSEQ multiplex PCR. This sample has approximately 150,000 clones; roughly 92% occur once, and the top ten carry over 1.5%. Points from the study as a whole: Donors were largely white British and mainly female; clonal diversity was possibly underestimated. CD4 TCRs covered the whole spike, strongest at regions 160-218 and 743-854. Recipients of AZD1222 seropositive at baseline numbered only 6 or 7. Targeting of unmutated variant regions was reportedly seen in nearly half of spike-specific TCRs.

CDR3 length: 16 amino acids. CDR1 and CDR2 from the germline V gene are KGHDR and SFDVKD. V shed 0 bases, J shed 5 bases, and the junction held 6 bases outside the gene matches. This clonotype originated in an adult in good health. The gene calls are TRBV24-1 and TRBJ2-1; 7 positions match TRBD2. The specimen comprised peripheral blood, sampled on day 0 of AZD1222 vaccination. CDR3 sequence reads: CATSDLLAGDHNEQFF. CDR3 DNA sequence: TGTGCCACCAGTGATTTGCTGGCGGGAGACCACAATGAGCAGTTCTTC.